This T cell receptor (beta chain) is from a study of blood T cell repertoires in COVID-19. Whole-study context: Donors in the United States, Italy and Spain gave samples during acute or convalescent COVID-19.

V trimming: 5 bases; J trimming: 1 base; junction bases outside the gene matches: 4. The CDR3 extends over 15 amino acids. The germline gives CDR1 MNHEY, CDR2 SVGAGI. Original handling: From reference gene primer amplification, estimates of nucleated cell counts were derived. The protocol was immunoSEQ multiplex PCR, while the TCRdb copy is restricted to in-frame clones and leaves out a portion. Clone size and V and J calls were adopted from that table, with D and trimming inferred from the DNA. The data show approximately 30,000 clones, with roughly 90% seen just once and around 0.55% held by the top ten.

This TCR was sampled from a woman in her 40s with active or convalescent COVID-19. The chain links TRBV6-5 to TRBJ2-3, with TRBD2 matching over 9 bases. The specimen sequenced was peripheral blood. CDR3 region: CASSRSGGRTDTQYF. DNA of the CDR3: TGTGCCAGCAGTCGCAGCGGGGGGCGCACAGATACGCAGTATTTT.